This T cell receptor beta chain was documented in a study of cytomegalovirus exposure and HLA in healthy donors. Study background: Researchers found that approximately 80% of under 450 genotyped donors fell within the Caucasian-associated ancestry cluster. General observations from the study: It was confirmed in vitro that three of the CMV-associated chains were specific for CMV antigens.

PCR was performed using 60 Vbeta and 13 Jbeta primers. Clones were sequenced by immunoSEQ multiplex PCR, and TCRdb holds only the in-frame ones, with some missing. Of 83,000 or so clones detected, approximately 79% appear once; the ten largest clones hold roughly 6%. Trimming took 7 bases from V and 0 from J, leaving 16 bases between them. The CDR3 length is 14 residues. In germline, CDR1 is SQVTM, CDR2 ANQGSEA. There are a few counts of this clone. Its matching antigen is unknown. The clonotype originates from a female donor in good health and CMV-seronegative. The chain couples TRBV29-1 to TRBJ2-7, with D maybe TRBD1 (6 bases). Material: PBMCs. The CDR3 sequence is CSALDRVDSYEQYF. The CDR3 DNA sequence: TGCAGCGCTCTGGACAGAGTGGACTCCTACGAGCAGTACTTC.